A selection of T cell receptor beta chains follows, all from one sample in a study of identical twins. TCRdb redid the calling of the 5' RACE reads with MiXCR, one entry per CDR3 protein. Of some 250,000 distinct CDR3 sequences in the sample, about an eighth were seen once. These data were also reused for a study on yellow fever vaccine responses in identical twins.

What was sequenced was memory (CD45RO+) T cells sorted from blood. Receptors were obtained from a woman between 18 and 29 years old in good health. CDR3s include the opening cysteine and the closing phenylalanine or tryptophan. The D gene is left open where the match is weak. Rows give clone size only sometimes, using once, few, many, or a class for an expanded clone.

D gene | J gene | clone size | V gene | CDR3 DNA | CDR3 protein
. | TRBJ2-3 | few | TRBV10-2 | TGCGCCAGCAGTGGCCCAGGAGTAGCCACGCAGTATTTT | CASSGPGVATQYF
. | TRBJ2-7 | once | TRBV28 | TGTGCCAGCGTAGACGCAGGGTTTCACTACGAGCAGTACTTC | CASVDAGFHYEQYF
. | TRBJ1-2 | . | TRBV7-8 | TGTGCCAGCAGCTTAGTTGTGACCGATTACTATGGCTACACCTTC | CASSLVVTDYYGYTF
TRBD2 | TRBJ2-1 | few | TRBV15 | TGTGCCACCAGCGGACTTGGGCTAGCGGGAGTAAGTGAGCAGTTCTTC | CATSGLGLAGVSEQFF
. | TRBJ2-5 | . | TRBV12-3/TRBV12-4 | TGTGCCAGCAGTTTCGGGGGATCGGGGGAGACCCAGTACTTC | CASSFGGSGETQYF
TRBD1 | TRBJ1-4 | . | TRBV2 | TGTGCCAGCAGTTGGGACAGGGTAGGAGAAAAACTGTTTTTT | CASSWDRVGEKLFF
. | TRBJ2-7 | . | TRBV6-2/TRBV6-3 | TGTGCCAGCAGTTTCGGCCGTTACGAGCAGTACTTC | CASSFGRYEQYF
. | TRBJ2-2 | . | TRBV3-1 | TGTGCCAGCAGCCAAGGCGCCCCCGGGGAGCTGTTTTTT | CASSQGAPGELFF
. | TRBJ1-3 | few | TRBV4-1 | TGCGCCAGCAGCCAAACAGGGTCTGGAAACACCATATATTTT | CASSQTGSGNTIYF
TRBD2 | TRBJ2-6 | . | TRBV12-3/TRBV12-4 | TGTGCCAGCAGTTTAGCTTCCCCCGGACTAGGCATGGAAGGGGCCAACGTCCTGACTTTC | CASSLASPGLGMEGANVLTF
. | TRBJ2-3 | . | TRBV12-3/TRBV12-4 | TGTGCCAGCACTGGGGCCGGACCCACAGATACGCAGTATTTT | CASTGAGPTDTQYF
. | TRBJ2-7 | . | TRBV15 | TGTGCCACCAGCAGGGACCGGAGCGGCTCCTACGAGCAGTACTTC | CATSRDRSGSYEQYF